These 18 T cell receptor beta chains originate from one sample sequenced in a study of CD8+ T cells in alopecia areata. RNA was isolated and reverse transcribed to cDNA, the sequencing template. Clones were read by immunoSEQ multiplex PCR, and TCRdb kept only the in-frame ones, dropping some. The top ten hold around 15% of the sample, which has 150,000 to 200,000 clones, 50% to 60% seen once. The sequencing here drew on CD4+ T cells sorted from blood, taken at week 0. Receptor source: a human donor with alopecia areata.

CDR3: CATRDRGRAYGYTF. CDR3 bases: TGTGCCACCAGGGACAGGGGGCGCGCCTATGGCTACACCTTC. This chain uses TRBV27 with TRBJ1-2, with 12 bases identical to TRBD1. Trimming at V came to 10 bases and at J to 4 bases, leaving 7 bases not matched to a gene. The CDR3 is 14 amino acids. Germline CDR1 is MNHEY and CDR2 is SMNVEV (reference sequence).

The chain employs TRBV27 and TRBJ2-3; a possible D gene is TRBD1 (5 bases). The germline gives CDR1 MNHEY, CDR2 SMNVEV (reference sequence). V lost 1 base to trimming and J lost 14 bases, with 16 bases between them. The CDR3 is made up of 13 amino acids. The DNA of the CDR3 is TGTGCCAGCAGTTTATATCGACAGACGTCCAGGTATTTT. Protein sequence: CASSLYRQTSRYF.

This clone appeared a few times. This sequence may be a read error, since a much larger clone differs from it by one base. The chain joins TRBV5-7 to TRBJ2-1; 8 bases agree with TRBD2. TRBV5-7 counts as an open reading frame of uncertain function. V gave up 4 bases and J gave up 5 bases; unmatched junction bases: 11. The length of the CDR3 is 16 residues. CDR3 sequence (DNA): TGTGCCAGCAGCCCAATAGGCGGGGGGATTGACAATGAGCAGTTCTTC. It yields the protein CASSPIGGGIDNEQFF.

The chain links TRBV15 to TRBJ1-1, with D maybe TRBD1 (5 bases). Trimming took off 0 bases at V and 1 base at J, with 12 bases between the two ends. There are 16 residues in the CDR3. Germline values: CDR1 LNHNV, CDR2 YYDKDF (reference sequence). Here the CDR3 reads CATSRDRRGGNTEAFF. CDR3 DNA: TGTGCCACCAGCAGAGATCGGCGGGGCGGGAACACTGAAGCTTTCTTT.

The gene calls are TRBV4-1 and TRBJ1-4; D is perhaps TRBD1 (6 bases). The CDR3 is made up of 14 amino acids. CDR1 and CDR2 from the germline V gene are MGHRA and YSYEKL. Trimming pared 4 bases from V and 8 bases from J, leaving 14 bases between. CDR3 sequence reads: CASSPGTQGEKLFF. The CDR3 DNA reads TGCGCCAGCAGCCCCGGGACCCAGGGGGAAAAACTGTTTTTT.

This rearrangement joins TRBV29-1 to TRBJ2-7; D ambiguous. CDR3 length: 11 residues. V was trimmed by 2 bases and J by 5 bases, leaving 7 bases between them. Per the germline V gene, CDR1 is SQVTM and CDR2 is ANQGSEA. CDR3 nucleotides: TGCAGCGTTGAAATCGTCAACGAGCAGTACTTC. This gives the protein CSVEIVNEQYF.

The CDR3: CASSHPAGDTQYF. The CDR3 bases are TGTGCCAGCAGCCACCCCGCTGGTGATACGCAGTATTTT. The chain joins TRBV14 to TRBJ2-3; D remains ambiguous. From germline, CDR1 is SGHDN and CDR2 FVKESK. The V and J ends lost 3 bases and 6 bases respectively, with 10 bases between them. The CDR3 has 13 amino acids.

V and J are TRBV29-1 and TRBJ2-5; D is undetermined. The CDR3 totals 11 residues. The V end was cut by 3 bases, the J end by 7 bases, with 9 bases between. CDR1 and CDR2 from the germline V gene are SQVTM and ANQGSEA. The CDR3 spells CSVDWGGTQYF. In DNA, the CDR3 is TGCAGCGTTGATTGGGGTGGGACCCAGTACTTC.

The rearrangement links TRBV6-5 to TRBJ1-4; TRBD1 agrees at 8 bases. This CDR3 spans 15 amino acids. The V and J ends lost 0 bases and 5 bases, in that order; junction bases with no gene match: 2. Per the germline V gene, CDR1 is MNHEY and CDR2 is SVGAGI. The CDR3 bases are TGTGCCAGCAGTTACTCGACAGGGGAAAATGAAAAACTGTTTTTT. It codes for CASSYSTGENEKLFF.

The chain carries TRBV11-2 and TRBJ1-1, with 9 bases matching TRBD1. The CDR3 extends over 16 amino acids. J gave up 0 bases and V 5 bases, and 7 bases lay outside the gene matches. Germline-derived CDR1 and CDR2 are SGHAT and FQNNGV. The CDR3 here is CASSRGQGLLNTEAFF. The CDR3 nucleotides read TGTGCCAGCAGCCGGGGACAGGGATTGTTGAACACTGAAGCTTTCTTT.

The CDR3 sequence is CASSQVEGVNMPQHF. The CDR3 bases are TGTGCCAGCAGCCAAGTCGAAGGGGTTAACATGCCCCAGCATTTT. The chain employs TRBV4-2 and TRBJ1-5; D perhaps matches TRBD1 (5 bases). This CDR3 has 15 amino acids. Germline V gives CDR1 LGHNA, CDR2 YNFKEQ. The V gene lost 1 base and the J gene lost 9 bases, with 16 bases spanning the gap.

The chain combines TRBV6-6 with TRBJ1-5; TRBD1 agrees at 7 bases. Per germline, CDR1 MNHNY and CDR2 SVGAGI (reference sequence). This CDR3 comprises 15 residues. The V segment lost 4 bases and the J segment 4 bases; nucleotides outside the gene matches: 7. CDR3 DNA sequence: TGTGCCAGCAGTTTTACAGGGGATGCGAATCAGCCCCAGCATTTT. This sequence encodes CASSFTGDANQPQHF.

In its sample, this clone was seen a few times. The V call is TRBV7-9, the J call TRBJ2-7; possible D gene TRBD2, 6 bases. Germline V gives CDR1 SEHNR, CDR2 FQNEAQ (reference sequence). V was shortened by 5 bases and J by 7 bases, with 9 bases between the two germline ends. This CDR3 comprises 11 residues. CDR3 nucleotide sequence: TGTGCCAGCAGCCCTGGAGGGGAGCAGTACTTC. This translates into CASSPGGEQYF.

This chain joins TRBV30 and TRBJ1-2, with TRBD1 matching 11 bases. Germline CDR1 reads GTSNPN; CDR2 reads SVGIG (reference sequence). This CDR3 has 15 residues. J lost 3 bases, V lost 8 bases, and 11 bases had no gene match. CDR3 coding DNA: TGTGCCCGAGGACCCGGGACAGGGGGATACTATGGCTACACCTTC. Its translation: CARGPGTGGYYGYTF.

J is TRBJ1-2 and V is TRBV2, with D perhaps matching TRBD1 (6 bases). The CDR3 is 15 amino acids. V lost 3 bases, J lost 8 bases, and 19 bases lay in between. The germline V gene has CDR1 SNHLY and CDR2 FYNNEI. CDR3 bases: TGTGCCAGCAGTGATGAGTGGACAACAGGGCCCGGCTACACCTTC. The encoded protein is CASSDEWTTGPGYTF.

This clone was seen only once. CDR3 DNA sequence: TGTGCCAGCAGCCGGGATCTGGCCCTGGGCTACACCTTC. Amino acid sequence: CASSRDLALGYTF. The rearrangement links TRBV11-3 to TRBJ1-2, with no clear D. The CDR3 is made up of 13 amino acids. Trimming shortened V by 5 bases and J by 8 bases, and 15 bases separated the two germline ends. The germline V gene has CDR1 SGHNT and CDR2 YENEEA. The variable domain in full, completed from reference TRBV11-3 and TRBJ1-2, reads EAGVVQSPRYKIIEKKQPVAFWCNPISGHNTLYWYLQNLGQGPELLIRYENEEAVDDSQLPKDRFSAERLKGVDSTLKIQPAELGDSAVYLCASSRDLALGYTFGSGTRLTVV.

V usage is TRBV2 and J usage is TRBJ1-6; a possible D gene is TRBD1 (6 bases). The V end lost 6 bases, the J end lost 12 bases, and 18 bases lay between the germline ends. The CDR3 is 14 residues long. Looked up from germline, CDR1 is SNHLY and CDR2 is FYNNEI. CDR3 protein: CASREGTTTLPLHF. In DNA, the CDR3 is TGTGCCAGCAGAGAGGGGACAACAACACTACCCCTCCACTTT.

This clone was seen only a few times. This chain joins TRBV4-2 and TRBJ2-6; 15 bases are a match to TRBD2. Germline CDR1 is LGHNA and CDR2 is YNFKEQ. The trim removed 4 bases at V and 1 base at J, leaving 8 bases unmatched. The CDR3 extends over 20 amino acids. The CDR3, as DNA: TGTGCCAGCAGCCCGGGACTAGCGGGGGGCTCGCGGTCTGGGGCCAACGTCCTGACTTTC. Translating gives CASSPGLAGGSRSGANVLTF.